The T cell receptor (beta chain) under discussion was sequenced for a study of T cells after yellow fever vaccination (dated by TCRdb to between 2018 and 2020). Study-level background: The SMART-Seq v4 Ultra Low Input RNA kit was used to prepare libraries from fractions with low cell numbers. To follow T-cell clones before and after primary and booster YFV17D yellow fever vaccination, bulk TCR alpha and beta repertoires were sequenced over time. Two healthy male donors, one aged 18 to 30 and one aged 30 to 40 years, made up the cohort. Blood was drawn at multiple timepoints before and after primary and secondary immunization, with bulk PBMC replicates and cell subsets isolated. Beyond this particular receptor, the publication reports: Compared with the primary T-cell response, the secondary T-cell response was weaker but faster, peaking on day 5 rather than day 15. Because the study included only a couple of donors, the extent to which the findings can be generalized is limited. Because abundant contaminating clonotypes from the bulk population could be contained in FACS-sorted repertoires, computational filtering was required. Most clones expanded after primary vaccination were re-detected after the booster (almost 97% of CD4 and around 86% of CD8), suggesting broad memory maintenance. A small fraction of clonotypes appeared in both the CD4 and CD8 compartments, likely as a result of convergent recombination.

This clonotype has just a few counts. Its binding antigen is unknown. No per-base quality is available; no much larger clone lies one base away. This sample's treatment or condition label indicates: live attenuated yellow fever vaccine strain. Two biological replicates of bulk PBMCs were collected at each blood-draw timepoint. PBMCs were isolated from peripheral blood using a standard Ficoll-Paque protocol. TriZol was used to extract RNA from bulk PBMCs, CD4 and CD8 fractions, and dextramer-positive and dextramer-negative fractions. The CDR3 spans 13 residues, from the cysteine through the phenylalanine. Of the read, only the CDR3 DNA is kept; its 39 bases are in frame from base 1. V lost 3 bases and J lost 11 bases, and the count of bases not matched to a germline gene is 8. CDR1 is given as SGHDT and CDR2 as YYEEEE, both from the germline V gene. TCRdb names Illumina NovaSeq 6000 as the instrument used. Synthesis of TCR cDNA relied on 5'RACE template switching, a step that introduced a universal primer site along with unique molecular identifiers. Priming for cDNA synthesis came from both the TCR alpha and TCR beta constant segments. Libraries were amplified in two PCR steps, with sample barcodes and sequencing adapters added in the second step. Sequencing of libraries was done on Illumina HiSeq 2500 (2x100 bp) or NovaSeq (2x150 bp). The paper's processing steps were these. Demultiplexing of reads and collapsing into UMI consensus sequences were performed with MIGEC, and V(D)J alignment was carried out with MiXCR. Vaccine-responding clonotypes were defined with edgeR using replicate PBMC samples, requiring FDR below 0.01 and a log2 fold change above 5 up to day 15. CD4 or CD8 identity was assigned to each bulk clonotype according to whether the clonotype was present at higher abundance in the sequenced CD4 repertoire or the sequenced CD8 repertoire. TCRdb's own reprocessing of the public reads used fastp at Q25 and MiXCR and kept productive beta chains. Identical CDR3 proteins give one entry, which carries the most common genes and DNA. TCRdb, rather than the study authors, made the V and J calls. This sample comprises roughly 400,000 distinct CDR3 sequences, roughly a sixth of them detected only once. Of the sample, 15% to 20% falls within the top ten clones.

The specimen comprised PBMCs, sampled before the yellow fever booster vaccination. The chain employs TRBV5-6 and TRBJ1-1, with 9 central nucleotides matching TRBD1. The sequence came from a man between 18 and 35 years old who received the YFV17D yellow fever vaccine. The CDR3 sequence is CASSSQGARWAFF. The DNA is as follows: TGTGCCAGCAGCTCACAGGGGGCGCGGTGGGCTTTCTTT.